A single sample gave rise to the 14 T cell receptor beta chains below, sequenced in a study of T cell changes during pregnancy in multiple sclerosis. The assay was immunoSEQ multiplex PCR, and TCRdb's table has in-frame clones only and misses some. The sample records about 52,000 clones, around nine tenths being singletons. Source: CD4+ T cells from peripheral blood mononuclear cells, taken before pregnancy. The source of these receptors is a female donor with multiple sclerosis, enrolled in a pregnancy study.

The chain has TRBV10-1 and TRBJ1-1; D remains unclear. The V end was cut by 3 bases, the J end by 0 bases, with 5 bases between. The CDR3 covers 13 residues. Germline CDR1 is WNHNN and CDR2 is SYGVQD (reference sequence). As DNA, the CDR3 is TGCGCCAGCAGTGACCGGTTGAACACTGAAGCTTTCTTT. It translates to CASSDRLNTEAFF.

This clone was detected once. V usage is TRBV4-1 and J usage is TRBJ2-7; TRBD2 matches at 10 bases. CDR1 and CDR2 from the germline V gene are MGHRA and YSYEKL. V lost 2 bases and J lost 4; bases outside the gene matches: 5. This CDR3 has 15 residues. Written as DNA, the CDR3 is TGCGCCAGCAGCCAACCAACTAGCGGGATATACGAGCAGTACTTC. This encodes CASSQPTSGIYEQYF.

This clone was observed once. The rearrangement links TRBV7-9 to TRBJ2-2, with D perhaps TRBD2 (6 bases). Germline values: CDR1 SEHNR, CDR2 FQNEAQ (reference sequence). Trimming took off 10 bases at V and 1 base at J, with 16 bases between the two ends. The CDR3 contains 15 residues. Here the CDR3 reads CATTGGALNTGELFF. The DNA of the CDR3 is TGTGCCACTACCGGGGGTGCCCTGAACACCGGGGAGCTGTTTTTT.

Here the CDR3 DNA reads TGTGCCAGCAAACCCCAGGGACTAACGAACACTGAAGCTTTCTTT. Translating gives CASKPQGLTNTEAFF. The chain employs TRBV2 and TRBJ1-1; possibly TRBD1 for D (5 bases). V lost 7 bases, J lost 1 base, and 16 bases lay in between. Germline loops: CDR1 SNHLY, CDR2 FYNNEI. This CDR3 comprises 15 residues.

The chain links TRBV6-4 to TRBJ2-1; 9 nucleotides match TRBD2. V lost 1 base and J lost 9; bases outside the gene matches: 7. Germline V gives CDR1 MRHNA, CDR2 SNTAGT. The CDR3 is 15 amino acids. The CDR3 DNA reads TGTGCCAGCAGTGACTTTAGCGGGAGTCGGAGTGAGCAGTTCTTC. As protein: CASSDFSGSRSEQFF.

V gene TRBV21-1 combines with J gene TRBJ2-3; the table calls TRBD2, which could not be checked here. TRBV21-1 is flagged as a pseudogene. The length of the CDR3 is 18 residues. This CDR3 is CASSKGGLAGVVAYTQYF. The DNA of the CDR3 is TGTGCCAGCAGCAAAGGTGGCCTAGCGGGAGTGGTGGCGTATACGCAGTATTTT.

In DNA form, the CDR3 reads TGTGCCATCGGCGGGAGGGCAGAAGATACGCAGTATTTT. It yields the protein CAIGGRAEDTQYF. The V and J genes are TRBV10-3 and TRBJ2-3; 9 nucleotides line up with TRBD2. From germline, CDR1 is ENHRY and CDR2 SYGVKD. CDR3 length: 13 residues. Trimming at V came to 8 bases and at J to 5 bases, leaving 5 bases not matched to a gene.

This chain joins TRBV30 and TRBJ2-7; 10 bases are shared with TRBD1. This CDR3 contains 14 residues. CDR1 is GTSNPN and CDR2 is SVGIG in the germline V gene (reference sequence). J lost 5 bases, V lost 5 bases, and 9 bases had no gene match. This CDR3 is CAWEFGTGVHEQYF. Written as DNA, the CDR3 is TGTGCCTGGGAGTTCGGGACAGGGGTCCACGAGCAGTACTTC.

This clone has only one observation. The chain couples TRBV18 to TRBJ2-5; no firm D call. The CDR3 has 14 amino acids. V dropped 1 base and J dropped 1 base, with 7 bases sitting between them. Germline V CDR1 and CDR2: KGHSH, LQKENI. The CDR3 DNA follows: TGTGCCAGCTCACCACGGGCAAGCCAAGAGACCCAGTACTTC. It translates to CASSPRASQETQYF.

This clone was recorded once. V usage is TRBV6-5 and J usage is TRBJ2-5; 9 positions match TRBD1. The DNA end lines up better with TRBJ2-7; the J call may be wrong. CDR1 MNHEY and CDR2 SVGAGI come from the germline V gene. This CDR3 region has 14 residues. CDR3 sequence: CASRRTGESYEQYF. In nucleotides, the CDR3 is TGTGCCAGCAGAAGGACAGGGGAAAGCTACGAGCAGTACTTC.

The V and J genes are TRBV4-1 and TRBJ2-7; TRBD2 aligns across 10 bases. The CDR3 is 16 amino acids. Unmatched junction bases numbered 10, after V lost 1 base and J lost 7 bases. Germline CDR1 and CDR2: MGHRA and YSYEKL. CDR3 nucleotide sequence: TGCGCCAGCAGCCAAGGTTGGCGGCTAGCGGGAGAAGAGCAGTACTTC. This gives the protein CASSQGWRLAGEEQYF.

The V call is TRBV5-1, the J call TRBJ2-6; TRBD2 is a possible D gene (6 bases). Trimming pared 0 bases from V and 0 bases from J, leaving 16 bases between. In germline, CDR1 is SGHRS, CDR2 YFSETQ. The CDR3 is 19 residues long. The chain's CDR3 is CASSLEGPRGGSGANVLTF. In nucleotides, the CDR3 is TGCGCCAGCAGCTTGGAGGGACCGCGGGGCGGCTCTGGGGCCAACGTCCTGACTTTC.

The chain carries TRBV5-1 and TRBJ2-3; 10 positions match TRBD1. Germline-derived CDR1 and CDR2 are SGHRS and YFSETQ. V shed 7 bases and J 6 bases; nucleotides not matched to a gene: 11. The CDR3 length is 15 residues. As DNA, the CDR3 is TGCGCCAGCCGGTCGGGACAGGGGTTCAAGGATACGCAGTATTTT. Protein product: CASRSGQGFKDTQYF.

This chain uses TRBV18 with TRBJ1-2; D perhaps matches TRBD1 (5 bases). Trimming cost V 4 bases and J 7 bases, with 13 bases left between them. Germline V gene lookup returns CDR1 KGHSH and CDR2 LQKENI. The CDR3 spans 13 residues. The CDR3 loop reads CASSQQGESGYTF. DNA of the CDR3: TGTGCCAGCTCACAGCAGGGTGAGTCTGGCTACACCTTC.